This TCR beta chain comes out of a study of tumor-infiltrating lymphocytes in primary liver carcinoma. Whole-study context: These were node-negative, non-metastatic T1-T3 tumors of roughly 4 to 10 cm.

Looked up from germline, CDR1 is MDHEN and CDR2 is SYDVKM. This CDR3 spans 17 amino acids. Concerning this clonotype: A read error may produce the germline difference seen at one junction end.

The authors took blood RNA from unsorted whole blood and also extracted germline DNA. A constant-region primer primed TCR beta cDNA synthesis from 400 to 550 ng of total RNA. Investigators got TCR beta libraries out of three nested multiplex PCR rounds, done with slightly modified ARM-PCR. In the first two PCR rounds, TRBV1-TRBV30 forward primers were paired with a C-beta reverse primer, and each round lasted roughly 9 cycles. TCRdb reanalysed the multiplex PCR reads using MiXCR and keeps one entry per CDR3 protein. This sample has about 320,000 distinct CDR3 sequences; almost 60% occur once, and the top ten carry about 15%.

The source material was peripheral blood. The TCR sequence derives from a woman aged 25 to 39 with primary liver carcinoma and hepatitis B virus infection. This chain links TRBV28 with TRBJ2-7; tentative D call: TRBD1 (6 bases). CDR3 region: CASSLPLDRWYSYEQYF. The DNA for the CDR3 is TGTGCCAGCAGCCTCCCCTTGGACAGATGGTACTCCTATGAGCAGTACTTC. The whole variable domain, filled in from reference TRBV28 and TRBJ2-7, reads DVKVTQSSRYLVKRTGEKVFLECVQDMDHENMFWYRQDPGLGLRLIYFSYDVKMKEKGDIPEGYSVSREKKERFSLILESASTNQTSMYLCASSLPLDRWYSYEQYFGPGTRLTVT.